Below are 5 T cell receptor beta chains sequenced from a single sample in a study of CD8+CD57+ T cells in acquired aplastic anemia (dated by TCRdb to 2017 to 2018). Flow cytometry had shown CD8+CD57+ cell expansion in the patients selected for sequencing. The listed sequencing device is Illumina HiSeq 2000. Profiling of TCR beta VDJ combinations and CDR3 sequences used genomic DNA as the template. Using fastp at Q25 and MiXCR, TCRdb reprocessed the public reads and kept productive beta chains. Records with the same CDR3 protein are collapsed into one entry carrying the most frequent genes and DNA. This sample holds some 150,000 distinct CDR3 sequences; 60% to 80% were observed only once. Clones ranked in the top ten supply about 50% of the sample. The sequencing input was sorted CD4+, CD8+, or CD8+CD57+ T cells (not recorded which) from PBMCs. These receptors were collected from a human donor with aplastic anemia.

This clonotype showed up just a few times. The chain couples TRBV4-2 to TRBJ2-7, with a tentative D call TRBD2 (5 bases). Germline CDR1 LGHNA, CDR2 YNFKEQ. Trimming pared 3 bases from V and 3 bases from J, leaving 21 bases between. This CDR3 comprises 17 residues. The CDR3 here is CASSQDPLHGEHYEQYF. The CDR3, as DNA: TGTGCCAGCAGCCAGGACCCGCTCCACGGGGAGCACTACGAGCAGTACTTC.

The table lists this clonotype with a count of one. The genes are TRBV13 and TRBJ2-1; tentatively, D is TRBD1 (5 bases). Trimming cost V 6 bases and J 9 bases, with 15 bases left between them. This CDR3 is 13 amino acids long. Germline V gene sequence: CDR1 PRHDT, CDR2 FYEKMQ (reference sequence). CDR3 coding DNA: TGTGCCAGCAGTACATCCCCGGACACTGAGCAGTTCTTC. This codes for CASSTSPDTEQFF.

V and J are TRBV7-3 and TRBJ2-1; the D call may be TRBD1 or TRBD2 (6 bases each). CDR3 length: 13 amino acids. Germline assignment: CDR1 SGHTA and CDR2 FQGTGA. The ends were cut back, 2 bases at V and 15 bases at J, with 17 bases in the middle. The CDR3 DNA reads TGTGCCAGCAGCTTAGAATTTTGGTCGGGGGCGTTCTTC. Protein: CASSLEFWSGAFF.

This clonotype was detected a few times. The chain joins TRBV20-1 to TRBJ1-6; no clear D. Germline CDR1 is DFQATT and CDR2 is SNEGSKA (reference sequence). V lost 3 bases and J lost 6, with 9 bases in between. CDR3 length: 13 amino acids. The CDR3: CSARTGSNSPLHF. In DNA form, the CDR3 reads TGCAGTGCTAGGACGGGGAGTAATTCACCCCTCCACTTT.

V gene TRBV3-1 combines with J gene TRBJ2-7; D ambiguous. Germline V gene sequence: CDR1 LGHDT, CDR2 YNNKEL (reference sequence). The CDR3 is made up of 11 amino acids. The germline V and J ends were trimmed by 2 bases and 5 bases, with 4 bases remaining between them. CDR3 residues: CASSQTHEQYF. Written as DNA, the CDR3 is TGTGCCAGCAGCCAAACCCACGAGCAGTACTTC.